Presented here are 3 T cell receptor beta chains from one specimen sequenced in a study of T-cell memory formation after mild COVID-19. Each CDR3 protein gets one entry after TCRdb re-called the 5' RACE reads with MiXCR. The sample lists just under 350,000 distinct CDR3 sequences, approximately 13% occurring once. The material sequenced was PBMCs or a T cell subset sorted from them (not recorded which). The source of these receptors is a man between 18 and 29 years old who had mild COVID-19 (a few samples of this study predate the infection). Cell type and time point are not known.

The V gene is TRBV12-3 or TRBV12-4, the J gene TRBJ1-1; D is uncertain. V lost 3 bases and J lost 4, with 9 bases in between. This CDR3 contains 13 residues. The CDR3 protein is CASSFEEITEAFF. Written as DNA, the CDR3 is TGTGCCAGCAGTTTCGAAGAGATCACTGAAGCTTTCTTT.

The chain links TRBV27 to TRBJ1-5; D uncertain. The CDR3 totals 14 residues. Germline CDR1 MNHEY, CDR2 SMNVEV (reference sequence). With 5 bases removed from V and 1 base from J, the gap between germline ends came to 9 bases. The CDR3 DNA is TGTGCCAGCAGTCAACGTCACAGCAATCAGCCCCAGCATTTT. This gives the protein CASSQRHSNQPQHF.

Only a few counts were recorded for this clonotype. V is TRBV6-2 or TRBV6-3 and J is TRBJ1-2; D not resolved. Per germline, CDR1 MNHEY and CDR2 SVGEGT. Trimming removed 8 bases from V and 4 bases from J, with 14 bases in between. The CDR3 runs to 13 residues. The CDR3 protein is CASGLLDGYGYTF. DNA for the CDR3: TGTGCCAGCGGACTATTGGACGGCTATGGCTACACCTTC.